Detailed here is one T cell receptor beta chain. Its antigen remains unidentified. No much larger clone exists at a distance of one base, and base qualities are not known. The library relied on the immunoSEQ multiplex PCR assay. TCRdb stores this immuneACCESS table with in-frame sequences only. Part of the clones is absent; in the studies checked, under half of the shortfall reflects unresolved V genes, and no reason is known for the rest. The sample has 40,000 to 55,000 clones on record, 85% to 95% of them singletons. 1% to 1.5% of the sample is in the top ten clones. This specimen belongs to a study of T cell changes during pregnancy in multiple sclerosis (dated by TCRdb to the late 2010s). Regarding the study in general: In women with multiple sclerosis, the researchers looked at how the T cell repertoire shifted as pregnancy progressed.

CDR1 and CDR2 are read off the germline V gene as SQVTM and ANQGSEA. Here V drops 7 bases and J drops 2 bases, and the junction holds 13 bases not matched to any gene. From the cysteine up to the phenylalanine, the CDR3 has a length of 18 residues. Only CDR3 DNA remains: 54 bases, in frame from the first base. The material sequenced was peripheral blood. The TCR originated in a female donor with multiple sclerosis, enrolled in a pregnancy study. The chain is assembled from TRBV29-1 and TRBJ2-3, and 15 junctional nucleotides match TRBD2. In nucleotides, the sequence is TGCAGCGCCGCGGGGTGGACTAGCGGGAGGGCTATCACAGATACGCAGTATTTT. The resulting protein is CSAAGWTSGRAITDTQYF.